The present entry profiles one T cell receptor (beta chain) with its context. The CDR3 loop spans 11 amino acids. The V gene's germline CDR1 is SQVTM and CDR2 ANQGSEA. With 4 bases removed from V and 5 bases from J, the gap between germline ends came to 9 bases. This entry comes from a study of blood T cell repertoires in COVID-19. Background on the study: From the United States, Italy and Spain came samples of acute and convalescent COVID-19. The analysed material was cDNA or gDNA that came from T cells, B-cell-depleted T cells, or PBMCs.

Per the authors' pipeline: It was from reference gene primer amplification that nucleated cell counts were estimated. Produced via immunoSEQ multiplex PCR; TCRdb's table is partial and in-frame only. The V and J calls and the clone size are those of that table, but D and trimming were determined from the DNA. Of about 200,000 clones listed, around 86% are singletons. The rearrangement joins TRBV29-1 to TRBJ2-7, with a weak D call TRBD2 (6 bases). The specimen sequenced was peripheral blood. The TCR comes from an elderly man with acute or convalescent COVID-19. In DNA form, the CDR3 reads TGCAGCGTTGGGGAGGTGAACGAGCAGTACTTC. Residues: CSVGEVNEQYF.